These 28 T cell receptor beta chains share one sample of origin, sequenced in a study of T cells in localized non-small cell lung cancer. Here immunoSEQ multiplex PCR was the method, and the copy in TCRdb shows in-frame clones only, minus some. Of 30,000 to 35,000 clones in the sample, 92% were seen once. The specimen comprised peripheral blood, sampled before any cancer treatment. The receptors here all came from a female donor older than 55 with stage I lung adenocarcinoma.

To note about this clone: At one boundary the junction diverges from the germline segment, which might be a read error. The V gene is TRBV7-9, the J gene TRBJ1-2, with a possible D match to TRBD1 (6 bases). Germline CDR1 SEHNR, CDR2 FQNEAQ (reference sequence). This CDR3 region has 14 residues. For the CDR3, the DNA is TGTACCAGCAGCCTAACAGGGATGGACTATGGCTACACCTTC. As protein: CTSSLTGMDYGYTF.

The chain recombines TRBV7-2 with TRBJ2-5; the D call may be TRBD1 or TRBD2 (5 bases each). CDR1 is SGHTA and CDR2 is FQGNSA in the germline V gene. The ends were cut back, 4 bases at V and 2 bases at J, with 14 bases in the middle. The CDR3 consists of 15 residues. CDR3 in amino acids: CASSSSGTAQETQYF. The CDR3 DNA sequence: TGTGCCAGCAGCTCCTCCGGGACGGCACAAGAGACCCAGTACTTC.

The J gene is TRBJ1-2, the V gene TRBV30; TRBD1 is a possible D gene (6 bases). Germline V CDR1 and CDR2: GTSNPN, SVGIG (reference sequence). V lost 3 bases, J lost 7 bases, and 18 bases lay in between. The CDR3 extends over 14 amino acids. This CDR3 is CAWRTRSPTGGYTF. CDR3 DNA: TGTGCCTGGAGGACACGCTCTCCGACAGGTGGCTACACCTTC. Full variable domain (rest looked up from reference TRBV30 and TRBJ1-2): SQTIHQWPATLVQPVGSPLSLECTVEGTSNPNLYWYRQAAGRGLQLLFYSVGIGQISSEVPQNLSASRPQDRQFILSSKKLLLSDSGFYLCAWRTRSPTGGYTFGSGTRLTVV.

The rearrangement links TRBV19 to TRBJ1-1; weak D call: TRBD1 (5 bases). This CDR3 has 15 residues. Looked up from germline, CDR1 is LNHDA and CDR2 is SQIVND (reference sequence). V was pared by 1 base and J by 1 base, with 10 bases between. CDR3 region: CASSIVGGSNTEAFF. In DNA form, the CDR3 reads TGTGCCAGTAGTATAGTCGGGGGATCGAACACTGAAGCTTTCTTT.

The genes are TRBV9 and TRBJ2-3, with D perhaps matching TRBD2 (5 bases). The CDR3 has 15 amino acids. V was shortened by 4 bases and J by 2 bases, with 14 bases between the two germline ends. Germline assignment: CDR1 SGDLS and CDR2 YYNGEE. The CDR3 DNA reads as TGTGCCAGCAGCCTAAACCCCGGGAACACAGATACGCAGTATTTT. Protein product: CASSLNPGNTDTQYF.

The rearrangement uses TRBV7-9 and TRBJ2-7; 8 bases agree with TRBD1. J gave up 6 bases and V 1 base, and 8 bases lay outside the gene matches. Germline-derived CDR1 and CDR2 are SEHNR and FQNEAQ (reference sequence). The CDR3 covers 15 residues. The CDR3 bases are TGTGCCAGCAGCTTAGGTTTGGGACAGGCGGGCGAGCAGTACTTC. This encodes CASSLGLGQAGEQYF. Combining the CDR3 with reference TRBV7-9 and TRBJ2-7 gives the whole variable domain DTGVSQNPRHKITKRGQNVTFRCDPISEHNRLYWYRQTLGQGPEFLTYFQNEAQLEKSRLLSDRFSAERPKGSFSTLEIQRTEQGDSAMYLCASSLGLGQAGEQYFGPGTRLTVT.

This clone was detected only once. The chain uses TRBV5-1 and TRBJ1-1; TRBD1 aligns across 9 bases. CDR1 and CDR2 from the germline V gene are SGHRS and YFSETQ. The CDR3 consists of 15 residues. Unmatched junction bases numbered 3, after V lost 2 bases and J lost 1 base. The CDR3 sequence: CASSLQQGANTEAFF. The CDR3 coding sequence is TGCGCCAGCAGCTTACAACAGGGGGCGAACACTGAAGCTTTCTTT.

The CDR3 region is CASSSSREGWNTIYF. Written as DNA, the CDR3 is TGTGCCAGCAGCTCATCTCGGGAAGGCTGGAACACCATATATTTT. This rearrangement joins TRBV5-6 to TRBJ1-3; no definite D call. The CDR3 has 15 residues. V was pared by 3 bases and J by 7 bases, with 17 bases between. CDR1 and CDR2 (germline): SGHDT, YYEEEE.

V gene TRBV2 combines with J gene TRBJ1-1; D unresolved. The CDR3 runs 12 residues. Trimming cost V 4 bases and J 0 bases, with 3 bases left between them. Germline lookup yields CDR1 SNHLY and CDR2 FYNNEI. CDR3 amino acids: CASSVMNTEAFF. The CDR3 nucleotides read TGTGCCAGCAGTGTAATGAACACTGAAGCTTTCTTT.

V and J are TRBV10-1 and TRBJ2-5, with 9 nucleotides matching TRBD1. Germline CDR1 reads WNHNN; CDR2 reads SYGVQD (reference sequence). The CDR3 extends over 16 amino acids. The V and J ends lost 11 bases and 5 bases, in that order; junction bases with no gene match: 18. The CDR3 region is CAGPFETGGASETQYF. In nucleotides, the CDR3 is TGCGCCGGCCCTTTTGAGACAGGGGGTGCTTCCGAGACCCAGTACTTC.

The rearrangement uses TRBV30 and TRBJ1-2, with D possibly matching TRBD1 (5 bases). The V end lost 5 bases, the J end lost 8 bases, and 18 bases lay between the germline ends. The germline V gene has CDR1 GTSNPN and CDR2 SVGIG (reference sequence). The CDR3 spans 13 residues. DNA of the CDR3: TGTGCCTGGGCCAAGGGGTCCCTCTACGGCTACACCTTC. Its protein product is CAWAKGSLYGYTF.

This clone has a single count. The chain links TRBV30 to TRBJ1-5; possibly TRBD1 for D (6 bases). The V gene lost 3 bases and the J gene lost 7 bases, with 13 bases spanning the gap. Germline V gives CDR1 GTSNPN, CDR2 SVGIG (reference sequence). The CDR3 loop spans 13 amino acids. The CDR3 nucleotides read TGTGCCTGGAGCCGGGACATTTGGCAGCCCCAGCATTTT. Amino acids: CAWSRDIWQPQHF.

The chain carries TRBV6-1 and TRBJ2-7; D may be TRBD1 (5 bases). CDR1 and CDR2 (germline): MNHNS, SASEGT. This CDR3 has 14 amino acids. Trimming left V 6 bases short and J 0 bases short, with 12 bases between. CDR3 DNA: TGTGCCAGCAGCCCTAACCAGGGCTCCTACGAGCAGTACTTC. Translated, it gives CASSPNQGSYEQYF.

This chain uses TRBV5-6 with TRBJ2-7; 8 nucleotides agree with TRBD2. Germline assignment: CDR1 SGHDT and CDR2 YYEEEE. V lost 0 bases to trimming and J lost 7 bases; unmatched junction nucleotides: 0. The CDR3 runs 12 residues. CDR3 coding DNA: TGTGCCAGCAGCTTGGGCGGGGGGGAGCAGTACTTC. It yields the protein CASSLGGGEQYF.

V and J are TRBV10-1 and TRBJ2-1, with 15 bases matching TRBD2. This CDR3 has 13 residues. Germline V gives CDR1 WNHNN, CDR2 SYGVQD (reference sequence). The V segment lost 6 bases and the J segment 14 bases; nucleotides outside the gene matches: 5. The CDR3 here is CASSGTSGGREFF. Here the CDR3 DNA reads TGCGCCAGCAGCGGGACTAGCGGGGGGCGGGAGTTCTTC.

J is TRBJ1-2 and V is TRBV10-3, with a tentative D call TRBD1 (6 bases). The CDR3 length is 14 residues. CDR1 and CDR2 (germline): ENHRY, SYGVKD. V dropped 7 bases and J dropped 8 bases, with 20 bases sitting between them. The CDR3 sequence: CAIMAGTRESGYTF. CDR3 sequence (DNA): TGTGCCATCATGGCCGGGACACGGGAGTCGGGCTACACCTTC.

This rearrangement joins TRBV28 to TRBJ1-2; D remains ambiguous. Per germline, CDR1 MDHEN and CDR2 SYDVKM. The CDR3 extends over 13 amino acids. The ends were cut back, 4 bases at V and 6 bases at J, with 12 bases in the middle. CDR3: CASSSPPGNGYTF. The CDR3 nucleotides are TGTGCCAGCAGTTCCCCCCCAGGTAATGGCTACACCTTC.

This chain uses TRBV6-6 with TRBJ1-2; unclear D gene. This CDR3 region has 15 residues. V was trimmed by 0 bases and J by 2 bases, leaving 10 bases between them. Per the germline V gene, CDR1 is MNHNY and CDR2 is SVGAGI (reference sequence). CDR3 amino acids: CASSYSMTTNYGYTF. The CDR3 region has the DNA TGTGCCAGCAGTTACTCGATGACAACCAACTATGGCTACACCTTC.

The chain employs TRBV7-2 and TRBJ2-7, with 14 bases identical to TRBD2. The length of the CDR3 is 16 residues. The germline V gene encodes CDR1 SGHTA and CDR2 FQGNSA. The V gene end was trimmed by 6 bases and the J gene end by 4 bases; junction bases not matched to a gene: 8. CDR3 in DNA: TGTGCCAGCAGTTCGCGGACTAGCGGGGGGAGGTACGAGCAGTACTTC. Its protein is CASSSRTSGGRYEQYF.

This chain uses TRBV28 with TRBJ1-3; 8 nucleotides line up with TRBD1. The trim removed 3 bases at V and 0 bases at J, leaving 4 bases unmatched. Germline assignment: CDR1 MDHEN and CDR2 SYDVKM. There are 16 residues in the CDR3. The CDR3 loop is CASSFQGAYSGNTIYF. Here the CDR3 DNA reads TGTGCCAGCAGTTTCCAGGGGGCCTACTCTGGAAACACCATATATTTT.

This chain's CDR3 is CASMGDARRLVDTGELFF. The CDR3, as DNA: TGCGCCAGCATGGGGGACGCACGACGTTTGGTGGACACCGGGGAGCTGTTTTTT. The chain uses TRBV4-1 and TRBJ2-2; D is possibly TRBD1 or TRBD2 (5 bases each). Germline values: CDR1 MGHRA, CDR2 YSYEKL. V was pared by 7 bases and J by 3 bases, with 24 bases between. CDR3 length: 18 amino acids.

The gene calls are TRBV20-1 and TRBJ2-5; D is uncertain. Looked up from germline, CDR1 is DFQATT and CDR2 is SNEGSKA (reference sequence). Between the trimmed V and J ends, which lost 3 bases and 0 bases, there was a span of 2 bases. The CDR3 covers 11 residues. The CDR3 bases are TGCAGTGCTAGTTACCAAGAGACCCAGTACTTC. Its translation: CSASYQETQYF.

In its sample, this clone was seen a few times. The chain links TRBV2 to TRBJ2-5, with a possible D match to TRBD2 (5 bases). Germline V gives CDR1 SNHLY, CDR2 FYNNEI. This CDR3 is built from 15 residues. V dropped 6 bases and J dropped 4 bases, with 18 bases sitting between them. The CDR3 DNA is TGTGCCAGCAGGGCGACCTACCTAGAGGGAGAGACCCAGTACTTC. Translated: CASRATYLEGETQYF.

The chain employs TRBV6-5 and TRBJ1-5; D unresolved. CDR3 length: 13 amino acids. Germline values: CDR1 MNHEY, CDR2 SVGAGI. V lost 8 bases and J 4 bases, leaving 12 bases between the germline ends. CDR3 residues: CASASRTNQPQHF. CDR3 coding DNA: TGTGCCAGCGCCAGCCGGACTAATCAGCCCCAGCATTTT.

V and J are TRBV5-6 and TRBJ1-4, with 9 bases fitting TRBD1. In germline, CDR1 is SGHDT, CDR2 YYEEEE. The length of the CDR3 is 14 residues. V lost 4 bases, J lost 10 bases, and 8 bases stayed unmatched. The DNA of the CDR3 is TGTGCCAGCAGCCTACAGGGGGCCTGGGGAAAACTGTTTTTT. Translated, it gives CASSLQGAWGKLFF. Drawing the rest from reference TRBV5-6 and TRBJ1-4, the complete variable domain is DAGVTQSPTHLIKTRGQQVTLRCSPKSGHDTVSWYQQALGQGPQFIFQYYEEEERQRGNFPDRFSGHQFPNYSSELNVNALLLGDSALYLCASSLQGAWGKLFFGSGTQLSVL.

The rearrangement uses TRBV19 and TRBJ2-2; TRBD1 aligns across 7 bases. CDR1 is LNHDA and CDR2 is SQIVND in the germline V gene (reference sequence). With 7 bases clipped from V and 4 bases from J, the junction kept 9 bases outside the gene matches. The CDR3 covers 15 residues. The DNA of the CDR3 is TGTGCCAGTAAGCCGGGACAGTTGGGCACCGGGGAGCTGTTTTTT. The encoded protein is CASKPGQLGTGELFF.

The rearrangement uses TRBV5-1 and TRBJ1-3; no clear D gene. Trimming stripped 1 base from V and 0 bases from J, with 8 bases between. The CDR3 covers 15 residues. Germline V gives CDR1 SGHRS, CDR2 YFSETQ. CDR3 DNA: TGCGCCAGCAGCTTGCGGGAGAGCTCTGGAAACACCATATATTTT. It encodes CASSLRESSGNTIYF.

There are a few counts of this clone. The J gene is TRBJ2-2, the V gene TRBV30; 7 bases are shared with TRBD1. The V segment lost 3 bases and the J segment 7 bases; nucleotides outside the gene matches: 14. The CDR3 is made up of 16 amino acids. Germline loops: CDR1 GTSNPN, CDR2 SVGIG (reference sequence). CDR3 region: CAWRRGGGREGGELFF. The CDR3 nucleotides read TGTGCCTGGAGGAGAGGGGGCGGCAGGGAAGGCGGGGAGCTGTTTTTT.